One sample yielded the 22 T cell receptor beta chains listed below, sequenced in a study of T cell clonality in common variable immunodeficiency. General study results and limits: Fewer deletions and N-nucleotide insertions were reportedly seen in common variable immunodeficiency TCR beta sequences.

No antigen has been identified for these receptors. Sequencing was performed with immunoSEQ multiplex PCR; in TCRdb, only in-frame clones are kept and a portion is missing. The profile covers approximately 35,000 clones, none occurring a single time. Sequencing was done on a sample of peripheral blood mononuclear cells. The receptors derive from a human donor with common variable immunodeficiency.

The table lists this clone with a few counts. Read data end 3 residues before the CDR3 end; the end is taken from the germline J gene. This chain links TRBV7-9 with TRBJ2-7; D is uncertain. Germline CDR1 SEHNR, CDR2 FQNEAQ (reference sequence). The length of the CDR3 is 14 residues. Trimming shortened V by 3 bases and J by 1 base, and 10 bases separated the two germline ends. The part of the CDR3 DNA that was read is TGTGCCAGCAGCTTCTCAGCGTCTTCCTACGAG. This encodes CASSFSASSYE. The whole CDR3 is CASSFSASSYEQYF. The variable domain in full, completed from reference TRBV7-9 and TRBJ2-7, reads DTGVSQNPRHKITKRGQNVTFRCDPISEHNRLYWYRQTLGQGPEFLTYFQNEAQLEKSRLLSDRFSAERPKGSFSTLEIQRTEQGDSAMYLCASSFSASSYEQYFGPGTRLTVT.

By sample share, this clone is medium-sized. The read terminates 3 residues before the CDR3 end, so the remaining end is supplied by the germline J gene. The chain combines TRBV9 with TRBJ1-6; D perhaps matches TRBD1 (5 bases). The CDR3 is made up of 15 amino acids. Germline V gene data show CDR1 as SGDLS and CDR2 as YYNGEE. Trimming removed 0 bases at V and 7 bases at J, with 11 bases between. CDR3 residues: CASSVGSGMNSPLHF. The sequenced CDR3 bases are TGTGCCAGCAGCGTAGGCTCAGGGATGAATTCACCC.

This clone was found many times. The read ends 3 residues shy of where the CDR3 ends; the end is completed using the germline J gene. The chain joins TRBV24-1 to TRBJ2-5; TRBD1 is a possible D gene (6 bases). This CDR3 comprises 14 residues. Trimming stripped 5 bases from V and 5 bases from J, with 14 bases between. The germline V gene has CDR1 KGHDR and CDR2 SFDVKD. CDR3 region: CATSGNRAGETQYF. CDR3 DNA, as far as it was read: TGTGCCACCAGTGGTAACAGGGCGGGCGAGACC.

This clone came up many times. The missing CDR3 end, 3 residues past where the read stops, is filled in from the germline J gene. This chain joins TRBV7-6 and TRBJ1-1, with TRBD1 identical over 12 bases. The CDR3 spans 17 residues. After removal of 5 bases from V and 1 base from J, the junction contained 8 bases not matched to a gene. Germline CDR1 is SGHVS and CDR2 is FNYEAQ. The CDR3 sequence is CASSPGQGASKNTEAFF. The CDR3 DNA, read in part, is TGTGCCAGCAGCCCGGGACAGGGGGCCTCCAAGAACACTGAA.

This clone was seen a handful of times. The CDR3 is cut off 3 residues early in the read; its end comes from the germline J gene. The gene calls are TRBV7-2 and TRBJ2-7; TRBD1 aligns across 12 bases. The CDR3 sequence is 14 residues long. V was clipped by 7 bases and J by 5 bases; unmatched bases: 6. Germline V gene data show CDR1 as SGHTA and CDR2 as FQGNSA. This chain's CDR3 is CASIIGTGGNEQYF. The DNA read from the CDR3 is TGTGCCAGCATAATCGGGACAGGGGGCAACGAG. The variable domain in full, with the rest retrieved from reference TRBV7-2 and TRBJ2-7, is GAGVSQSPSNKVTEKGKDVELRCDPISGHTALYWYRQSLGQGLEFLIYFQGNSAPDKSGLPSDRFSAERTGGSVSTLTIQRTQQEDSAVYLCASIIGTGGNEQYFGPGTRLTVT.

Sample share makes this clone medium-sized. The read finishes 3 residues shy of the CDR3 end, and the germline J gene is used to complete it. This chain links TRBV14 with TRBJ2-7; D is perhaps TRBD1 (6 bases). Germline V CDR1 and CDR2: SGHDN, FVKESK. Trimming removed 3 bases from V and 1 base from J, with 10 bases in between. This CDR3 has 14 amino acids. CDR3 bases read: TGTGCCAGCAGCCATAGGCAGGGGTCCTACGAG. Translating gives CASSHRQGSYE. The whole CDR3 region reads CASSHRQGSYEQYF.

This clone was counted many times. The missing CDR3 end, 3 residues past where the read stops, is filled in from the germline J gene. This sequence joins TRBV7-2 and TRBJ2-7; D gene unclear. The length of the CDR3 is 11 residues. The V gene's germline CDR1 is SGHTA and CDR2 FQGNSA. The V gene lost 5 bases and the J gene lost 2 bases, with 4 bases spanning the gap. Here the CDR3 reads CASSTTYEQYF. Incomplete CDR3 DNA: TGTGCCAGCAGCACAACCTACGAG.

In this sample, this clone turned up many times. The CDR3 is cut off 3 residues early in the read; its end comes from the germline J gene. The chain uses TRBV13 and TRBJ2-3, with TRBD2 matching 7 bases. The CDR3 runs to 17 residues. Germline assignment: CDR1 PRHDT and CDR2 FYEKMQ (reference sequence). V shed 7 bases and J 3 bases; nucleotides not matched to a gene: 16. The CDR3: CASTKPAGEKSTDTQYF. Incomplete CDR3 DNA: TGTGCCAGCACCAAACCGGCGGGGGAAAAATCGACAGATACG.

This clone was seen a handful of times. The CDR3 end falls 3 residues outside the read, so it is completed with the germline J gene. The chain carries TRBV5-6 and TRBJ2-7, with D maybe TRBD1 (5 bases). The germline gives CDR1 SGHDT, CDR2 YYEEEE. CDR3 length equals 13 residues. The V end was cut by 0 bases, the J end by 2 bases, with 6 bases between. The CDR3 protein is CASSLGGTYEQYF. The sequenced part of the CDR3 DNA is TGTGCCAGCAGCTTGGGGGGCACCTACGAG.

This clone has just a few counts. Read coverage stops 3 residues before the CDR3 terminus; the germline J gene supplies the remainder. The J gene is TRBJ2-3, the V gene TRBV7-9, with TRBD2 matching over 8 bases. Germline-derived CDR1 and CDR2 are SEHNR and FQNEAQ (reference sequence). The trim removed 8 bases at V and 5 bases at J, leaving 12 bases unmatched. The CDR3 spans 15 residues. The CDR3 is CASRGGGGSGDTQYF. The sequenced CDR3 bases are TGTGCCAGCCGGGGGGGTGGGGGCTCAGGAGATACG.

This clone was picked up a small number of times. The CDR3 loop reads CASSLQTYEQYF. The sequenced part of the CDR3 DNA is TGTGCCAGCAGCTTGCAGACCTACGAG. The chain employs TRBV5-4 and TRBJ2-7; D is uncertain. Read sequence stops 3 residues before the CDR3 end, and the germline J gene provides the missing end. V shed 1 base and J shed 2 bases, with 4 bases lying between them. From germline, CDR1 is SGHNT and CDR2 YYREEE (reference sequence). The CDR3 is made up of 12 amino acids.

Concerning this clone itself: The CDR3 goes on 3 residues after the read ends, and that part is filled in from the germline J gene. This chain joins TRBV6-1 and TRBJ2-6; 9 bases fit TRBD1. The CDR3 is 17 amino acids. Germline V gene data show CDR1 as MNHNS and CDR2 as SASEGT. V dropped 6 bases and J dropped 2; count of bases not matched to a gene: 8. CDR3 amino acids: CASRERTGDPGANVLTF. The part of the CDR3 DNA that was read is TGTGCCAGCAGAGAACGGACAGGGGACCCTGGGGCCAACGTC.

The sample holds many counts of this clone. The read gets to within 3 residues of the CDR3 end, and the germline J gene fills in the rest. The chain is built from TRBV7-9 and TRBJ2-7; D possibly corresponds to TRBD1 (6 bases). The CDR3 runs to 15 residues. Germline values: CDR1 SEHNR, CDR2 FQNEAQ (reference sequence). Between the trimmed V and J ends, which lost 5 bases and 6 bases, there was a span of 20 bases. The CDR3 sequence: CASSAEFDRSTEQYF. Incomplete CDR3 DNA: TGTGCCAGCAGCGCCGAATTTGACAGGTCTACCGAG.

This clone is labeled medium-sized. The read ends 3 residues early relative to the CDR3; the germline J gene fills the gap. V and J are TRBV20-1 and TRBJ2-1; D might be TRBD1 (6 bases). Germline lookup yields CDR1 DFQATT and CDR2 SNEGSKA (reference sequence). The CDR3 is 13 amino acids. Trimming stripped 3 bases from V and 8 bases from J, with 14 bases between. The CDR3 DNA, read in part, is TGCAGTGCTAGTGGGGGCGGAAATGATGAG. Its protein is CSASGGGNDE. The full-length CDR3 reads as CSASGGGNDEQFF.

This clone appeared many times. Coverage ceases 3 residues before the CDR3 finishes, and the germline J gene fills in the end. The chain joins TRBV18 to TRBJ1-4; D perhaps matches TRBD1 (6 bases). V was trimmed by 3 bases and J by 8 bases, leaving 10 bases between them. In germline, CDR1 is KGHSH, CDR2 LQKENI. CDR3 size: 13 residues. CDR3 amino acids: CASSPGDREKLFF. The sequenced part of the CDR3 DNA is TGTGCCAGCTCACCCGGAGACAGGGAAAAA.

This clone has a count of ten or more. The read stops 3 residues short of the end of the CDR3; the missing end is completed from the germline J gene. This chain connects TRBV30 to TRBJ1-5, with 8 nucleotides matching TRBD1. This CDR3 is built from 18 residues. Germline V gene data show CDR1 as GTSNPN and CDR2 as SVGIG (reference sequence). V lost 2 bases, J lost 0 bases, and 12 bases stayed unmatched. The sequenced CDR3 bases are TGTGCCTGGAGTAGGAGAGACAGGGGCCGTAGTAGCAATCAGCCC. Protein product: CAWSRRDRGRSSNQP. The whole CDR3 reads CAWSRRDRGRSSNQPQHF. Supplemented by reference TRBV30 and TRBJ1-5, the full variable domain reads SQTIHQWPATLVQPVGSPLSLECTVEGTSNPNLYWYRQAAGRGLQLLFYSVGIGQISSEVPQNLSASRPQDRQFILSSKKLLLSDSGFYLCAWSRRDRGRSSNQPQHFGDGTRLSIL.

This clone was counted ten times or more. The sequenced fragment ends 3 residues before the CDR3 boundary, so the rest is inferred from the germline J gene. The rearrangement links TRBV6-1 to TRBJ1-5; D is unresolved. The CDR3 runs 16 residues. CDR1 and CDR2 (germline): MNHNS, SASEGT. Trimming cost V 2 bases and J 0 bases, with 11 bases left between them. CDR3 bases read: TGTGCCAGCAGTGAACGGGGAGATCATAGCAATCAGCCC. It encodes CASSERGDHSNQP. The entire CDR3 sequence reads CASSERGDHSNQPQHF.

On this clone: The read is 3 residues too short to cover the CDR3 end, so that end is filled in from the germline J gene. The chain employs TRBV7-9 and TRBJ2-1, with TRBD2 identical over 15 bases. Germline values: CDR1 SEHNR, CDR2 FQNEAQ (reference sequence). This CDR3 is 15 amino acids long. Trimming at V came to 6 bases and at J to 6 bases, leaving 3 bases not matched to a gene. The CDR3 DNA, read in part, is TGTGCCAGCAGTTCGGGACTAGCGGGGGGCAATGAG. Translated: CASSSGLAGGNE. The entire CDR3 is CASSSGLAGGNEQFF.

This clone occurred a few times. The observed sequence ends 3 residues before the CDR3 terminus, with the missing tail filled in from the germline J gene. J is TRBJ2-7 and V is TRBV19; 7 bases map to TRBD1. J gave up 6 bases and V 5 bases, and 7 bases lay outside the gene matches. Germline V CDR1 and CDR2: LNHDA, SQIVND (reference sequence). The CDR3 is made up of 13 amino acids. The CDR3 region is CASSWPGGLEQYF. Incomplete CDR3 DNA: TGTGCCAGTAGTTGGCCAGGGGGTCTCGAG. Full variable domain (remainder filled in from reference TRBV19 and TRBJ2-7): DGGITQSPKYLFRKEGQNVTLSCEQNLNHDAMYWYRQDPGQGLRLIYYSQIVNDFQKGDIAEGYSVSREKKESFPLTVTSAQKNPTAFYLCASSWPGGLEQYFGPGTRLTVT.

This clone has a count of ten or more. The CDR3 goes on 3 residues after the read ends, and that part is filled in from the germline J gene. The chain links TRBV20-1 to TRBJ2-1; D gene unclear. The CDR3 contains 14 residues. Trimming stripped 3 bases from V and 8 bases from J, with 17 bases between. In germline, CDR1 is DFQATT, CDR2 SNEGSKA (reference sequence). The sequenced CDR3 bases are TGCAGTGCTAGTTTGAAAGGGTCGATCGATGAG. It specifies CSASLKGSIDE. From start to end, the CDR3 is CSASLKGSIDEQFF.

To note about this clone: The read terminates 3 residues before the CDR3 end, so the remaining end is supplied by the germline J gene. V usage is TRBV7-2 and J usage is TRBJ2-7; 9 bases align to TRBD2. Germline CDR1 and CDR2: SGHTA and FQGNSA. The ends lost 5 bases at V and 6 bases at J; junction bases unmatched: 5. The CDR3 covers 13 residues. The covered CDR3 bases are TGTGCCAGCAGCCCCTCGACTAGCGGCGAG. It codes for CASSPSTSGE. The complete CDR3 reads CASSPSTSGEQYF.

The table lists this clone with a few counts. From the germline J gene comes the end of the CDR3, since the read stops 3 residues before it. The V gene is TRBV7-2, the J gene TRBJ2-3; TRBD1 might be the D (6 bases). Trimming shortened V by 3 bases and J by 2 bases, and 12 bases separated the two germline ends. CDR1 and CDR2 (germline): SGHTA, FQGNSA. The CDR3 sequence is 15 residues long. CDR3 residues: CASSLAGAFTDTQYF. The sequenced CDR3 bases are TGTGCCAGCAGCTTGGCAGGGGCCTTCACAGATACG. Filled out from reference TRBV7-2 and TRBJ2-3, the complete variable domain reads GAGVSQSPSNKVTEKGKDVELRCDPISGHTALYWYRQSLGQGLEFLIYFQGNSAPDKSGLPSDRFSAERTGGSVSTLTIQRTQQEDSAVYLCASSLAGAFTDTQYFGPGTRLTVL.